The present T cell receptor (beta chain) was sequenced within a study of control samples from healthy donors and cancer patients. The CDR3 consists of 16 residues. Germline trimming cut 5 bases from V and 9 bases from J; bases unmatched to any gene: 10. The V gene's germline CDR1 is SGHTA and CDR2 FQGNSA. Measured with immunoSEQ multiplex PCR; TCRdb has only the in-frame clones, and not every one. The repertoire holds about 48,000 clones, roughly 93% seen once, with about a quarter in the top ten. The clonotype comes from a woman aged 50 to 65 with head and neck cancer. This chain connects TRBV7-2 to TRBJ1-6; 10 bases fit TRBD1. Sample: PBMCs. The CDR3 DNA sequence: TGTGCCAGCAGCCCCCCCGGGGGACAGGGGACTTCACCCCTCCACTTT. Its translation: CASSPPGGQGTSPLHF. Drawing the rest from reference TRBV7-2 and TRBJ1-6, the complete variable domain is GAGVSQSPSNKVTEKGKDVELRCDPISGHTALYWYRQSLGQGLEFLIYFQGNSAPDKSGLPSDRFSAERTGGSVSTLTIQRTQQEDSAVYLCASSPPGGQGTSPLHFGNGTRLTVT.